This T cell receptor (beta chain) was recorded in a study of blood T cell repertoires in COVID-19. Study background: There were acute and convalescent COVID-19 samples, and they came from the United States, Italy and Spain. PBMCs, B-cell-depleted T cells, or T cells provided the cDNA or gDNA that made up the material.

In the source study's methods: Reference gene primer amplification yielded estimated nucleated cell counts. Sequenced by immunoSEQ multiplex PCR; TCRdb stores in-frame clones only, minus some. Clonal size and the V and J genes are those of that table, whereas D and trimming came from the DNA. The sample records roughly 84,000 clones, approximately 71% being singletons. This clonotype originated in a woman aged 45-59 years with acute or convalescent COVID-19. The material sequenced was peripheral blood.

CDR3 nucleotide sequence: TGTGCCAGCAGTACTCGACAGGCAACGGGCCCATTGAACACTGAAGCTTTCTTT. The encoded protein is CASSTRQATGPLNTEAFF. The chain joins TRBV6-2 or TRBV6-3 to TRBJ1-1, with TRBD1 as a possible D gene (6 bases). Germline lookup yields CDR1 MNHEY and CDR2 SVGEGT. V was pared by 5 bases and J by 0 bases, with 22 bases between. The CDR3 loop spans 18 amino acids.